This passage covers 13 T cell receptor beta chains from one sample sequenced in a study of neoadjuvant anti-PD-1 for oral cavity cancer. The method was immunoSEQ multiplex PCR; TCRdb's version includes in-frame clones alone and lacks a portion of them. The data show 17,000 or so clones, with about 59% seen just once and about 2.6% held by the top ten. This material consisted of PBMCs, taken before nivolumab (anti-PD-1) treatment. Receptor source: a person aged 35-79 years with oral cavity squamous cell carcinoma.

The chain uses TRBV27 and TRBJ2-7; D is possibly TRBD1 (6 bases). CDR1 and CDR2 (germline): MNHEY, SMNVEV (reference sequence). The CDR3 length is 15 residues. Trimming stripped 5 bases from V and 2 bases from J, with 16 bases between. CDR3 DNA sequence: TGTGCCAGCAGTCCGCTTACAGGGAACCCCTACGAGCAGTACTTC. It is translated as CASSPLTGNPYEQYF.

This clone was picked up a small number of times. This chain uses TRBV7-8 with TRBJ1-1; TRBD1 is a possible D gene (5 bases). The CDR3 contains 14 residues. CDR1 is SGHVS, CDR2 FQNEAQ, per germline. Trimming took off 2 bases at V and 4 bases at J, with 11 bases between the two ends. In DNA form, the CDR3 reads TGTGCCAGCAGCTTAAGGGACCGGAGCACTGAAGCTTTCTTT. It codes for CASSLRDRSTEAFF.

A few counts support this clone. The chain employs TRBV14 and TRBJ1-1; D not resolved. Trimming removed 4 bases at V and 0 bases at J, with 12 bases between. This CDR3 has 15 residues. The V gene's germline CDR1 is SGHDN and CDR2 FVKESK. The chain's CDR3 is CASSLPGRMNTEAFF. For the CDR3, the DNA is TGTGCCAGCAGCCTCCCTGGGCGTATGAACACTGAAGCTTTCTTT.

This rearrangement joins TRBV19 to TRBJ2-7, with a tentative D call TRBD2 (6 bases). Germline CDR1 is LNHDA and CDR2 is SQIVND (reference sequence). The CDR3 length is 13 residues. V lost 4 bases to trimming and J lost 9 bases, with 16 bases between them. CDR3 residues: CASSTTDGGAQYF. Here the CDR3 DNA reads TGTGCCAGTAGTACAACGGACGGAGGGGCGCAGTACTTC.

V gene TRBV7-3 combines with J gene TRBJ2-1, with D possibly being TRBD2 (6 bases). The germline V and J ends were trimmed by 1 base and 3 bases, with 10 bases remaining between them. This CDR3 region has 15 residues. The germline V gene has CDR1 SGHTA and CDR2 FQGTGA. CDR3 bases: TGTGCCAGCAGCTTAAGTAGCGGAAGCTACAATGAGCAGTTCTTC. Translating it yields CASSLSSGSYNEQFF.

This clone was counted a single time. This sequence joins TRBV5-6 and TRBJ2-3, with D unresolved. CDR1 is SGHDT and CDR2 is YYEEEE in the germline V gene. This CDR3 is built from 14 residues. Deletions cut 6 bases from V and 1 base from J, with 12 bases between. CDR3 loop: CASTRGLGTDTQYF. Written as DNA, the CDR3 is TGTGCCAGCACCCGTGGGCTTGGCACAGATACGCAGTATTTT.

This chain links TRBV4-1 with TRBJ2-2, with 10 bases fitting TRBD1. CDR1 MGHRA and CDR2 YSYEKL come from the germline V gene. The CDR3 runs 18 residues. With 1 base clipped from V and 6 bases from J, the junction kept 11 bases outside the gene matches. The CDR3 bases are TGCGCCAGCAGCCAAGCGGCCCGGGACAGGGGAGTATCCGGGGAGCTGTTTTTT. Amino acids: CASSQAARDRGVSGELFF.

This clone showed up just once. V is TRBV30 and J is TRBJ1-3, with 10 bases fitting TRBD1. This CDR3 has 14 amino acids. Looked up from germline, CDR1 is GTSNPN and CDR2 is SVGIG (reference sequence). V lost 2 bases and J lost 4; bases outside the gene matches: 2. The DNA for the CDR3 is TGTGCCTGGAGTTGGGGACAGGGGGGAAACACCATATATTTT. This encodes CAWSWGQGGNTIYF.

In this sample, this clone turned up a few times. The rearrangement uses TRBV5-4 and TRBJ2-3; the D is unclear. CDR3 length: 11 amino acids. V gave up 0 bases and J gave up 6 bases, with 2 bases separating them. CDR1 is SGHNT, CDR2 YYREEE, per germline (reference sequence). CDR3 protein: CASSLADTQYF. The CDR3 DNA sequence: TGTGCCAGCAGCTTGGCGGATACGCAGTATTTT.

V and J are TRBV27 and TRBJ1-1, with a weak D call TRBD1 (5 bases). The germline V and J ends were trimmed by 7 bases and 4 bases, with 16 bases remaining between them. Per the germline V gene, CDR1 is MNHEY and CDR2 is SMNVEV (reference sequence). The CDR3 contains 14 residues. This CDR3 reads CASIPGWGGTEAFF. The CDR3 DNA is TGTGCCAGCATCCCTGGTTGGGGGGGCACTGAAGCTTTCTTT.

This clone appeared once. The rearrangement joins TRBV5-6 to TRBJ2-5, with D possibly being TRBD1 (5 bases). In germline, CDR1 is SGHDT, CDR2 YYEEEE. Trimming removed 4 bases at V and 5 bases at J, with 15 bases between. This CDR3 is 14 amino acids long. DNA of the CDR3: TGTGCCAGCAGCATACAGGAGAACCCGGAGACCCAGTACTTC. Translating it yields CASSIQENPETQYF.

The chain employs TRBV27 and TRBJ2-1, with 9 bases that match TRBD2. The ends lost 2 bases at V and 5 bases at J; junction bases unmatched: 7. The CDR3 length is 16 residues. The V gene's germline CDR1 is MNHEY and CDR2 SMNVEV (reference sequence). The DNA of the CDR3 is TGTGCCAGCAGTTTACCGGGTAGCGGGAGCCACAATGAGCAGTTCTTC. Its protein product is CASSLPGSGSHNEQFF.

This chain connects TRBV29-1 to TRBJ2-5; D may be TRBD2 (5 bases). The germline CDR1 and CDR2 sequences are SQVTM and ANQGSEA. This CDR3 is 16 amino acids long. Deletions cut 0 bases from V and 1 base from J, with 15 bases between. The CDR3 DNA reads TGCAGCGTTGAAGATTGGCATAGAGGGAGCCAAGAGACCCAGTACTTC. It is translated as CSVEDWHRGSQETQYF.